This T cell receptor (beta chain) was obtained from a study of vaccination and CD4 T cells after COVID-19 (dated by TCRdb to between 2021 and 2024). Notes on the research overall: SARS-CoV-2 positivity had been established in the convalescent patients by nasal swab PCR, and mild disease was recorded in roughly 9 of these patients and severe disease in one. The convalescent cohort included six males and four females, with two Hispanic individuals, seven Caucasians, two Asians and one multiracial person. Participants got two doses of the Pfizer-BioNTech BNT162b2 vaccine (n=8) or two doses of the Moderna mRNA-1273 vaccine (n=2). Post-COVID blood samples from convalescent patients were collected a median of approximately 93 days after diagnosis, with a range of 35 to 161 days. The time from the second vaccine dose to post-vaccine blood sampling had a median of roughly 72 days and ranged from about 14 to 241 days. For stimulating the cultures, overlapping spike peptide pools were used, derived from SARS-CoV-2 as well as from the common cold coronaviruses HCoV-NL63, HCoV-OC43 and HCoV-229E. Control cultures used a CEFX viral epitope pool as positive control, an HIV-1 Nef peptide pool as negative control, or no peptide. In fewer than 12 COVID-19 convalescent patients and a handful of infection-naive healthy vaccine recipients, researchers compared the spike-specific CD4+ TCR repertoire from before mRNA vaccination with the repertoire from after. The investigation overall reported the following: Relatively few convalescent patients were included in the study, and early timepoints after natural infection were not analyzed. The median count of SARS-CoV-2-reactive clonotypes went up from 20 to 25 after infection to about 40 after vaccination, although the change was not significant. Of the vaccine-specific clones in convalescent patients, 304 of 307, or nearly all, reacted only to SARS-CoV-2 spike and did not cross-react with common cold coronaviruses. Among the post-vaccine SARS-CoV-2-reactive clones in convalescent patients, a median around 86% showed up only after vaccination, which suggests vaccine-specific priming.

The receptor library was made with PCR. DNA from cultured CD4+ T cells underwent TCR sequencing with the Oncomine TCR Beta short-read assay at the Johns Hopkins FTIC core. The QIAamp micro DNA kit was used to extract genomic DNA from the cultured CD4+ T cells. Oncomine TCR Beta libraries from cultured CD4+ T cells were pooled with unique dual indexes and sequenced on an Illumina iSeq 100. In the original analysis: Non-productive sequences were filtered out, and CDR3s that did not start with C, did not end with F or W, or were shorter than 7 amino acids were discarded. Antigen-specific clonotypes were identified with the MANAFEST web application by comparing peptide-stimulated wells with reference and other culture wells. For a clone to be called positive, the clone needed an FDR below 0.05, an odds ratio above 5, and a productive frequency above 0.1% in at least two of three replicate wells. Cross-reactive clonotypes were defined as significantly expanded in both SARS-CoV-2 spike wells and at least one common cold coronavirus spike condition. Levenshtein distances (stringdist) and unrooted phylogenetic trees (ape) in R version 3.6.1 were used to assess CDR3 homology. TCRdb took the public reads, trimmed them with fastp at Q25, ran MiXCR for clone calling and kept in-frame beta chains. When rows share a CDR3 protein, they turn into one entry using the most common DNA and genes. The V and J calls and clone size come from TCRdb's table, not from the authors' own analysis. For this sample the table gives 15,000 to 20,000 distinct CDR3 sequences, of which less than 50% were detected only once. Together, the top ten hold over 10% of the sample.

The CDR3 runs 15 residues from the cysteine to the phenylalanine. Only CDR3 DNA is held: 45 bases, read in frame from base 1. In the germline V gene (reference sequence), CDR1 corresponds to DFQATT and CDR2 to SNEGSKA. The junction shows trimming of 2 bases on V and 4 bases on J, plus 14 bases between the germline ends. The treatment or condition label for this specimen denotes: roughly 10-day PBMC culture with coronavirus spike peptide pools or control peptides (ViraFEST assay). The ViraFEST assay, used in the study, expanded antigen-specific T cells with peptide pools and then identified the expanded clonotypes through TCR sequencing. The positive SARS-CoV-2 PCR tests of the convalescent patients were dated from March to December 2020, before the Alpha, Beta and Delta variants emerged in the United States. Each well held around 2 million PBMCs cultured with roughly 10 ug/ml peptide pools in IMDM containing around 4.5% human AB serum and 9.5 to 10 IU/ml IL-2. Half of the culture medium was replaced with fresh IL-2-containing medium on days 3 and 7. After 10 days of culture, CD4+ T cells were isolated by negative selection using the EasySep CD4+ T cell isolation kit. PBMCs were separated from whole blood using Ficoll-Paque Plus gradient centrifugation and then either used fresh or cryopreserved at -140C. Triplicate wells were generally used for each culture condition.

This clonotype came up a few times. Its antigen is not yet known. No quality values exist for individual bases; no much larger clone is one base distant. The source is a human donor who had recovered from COVID-19. The sample comprised CD4+ T cells from blood, cultured in vitro. The chain is made from TRBV20-1 and TRBJ2-2; the D gene is unclear. The sequenced DNA: TGCAGTGCTAGATGGACCACCTCGGGCACCGGGGAGCTGTTTTTT. Its translation is CSARWTTSGTGELFF.